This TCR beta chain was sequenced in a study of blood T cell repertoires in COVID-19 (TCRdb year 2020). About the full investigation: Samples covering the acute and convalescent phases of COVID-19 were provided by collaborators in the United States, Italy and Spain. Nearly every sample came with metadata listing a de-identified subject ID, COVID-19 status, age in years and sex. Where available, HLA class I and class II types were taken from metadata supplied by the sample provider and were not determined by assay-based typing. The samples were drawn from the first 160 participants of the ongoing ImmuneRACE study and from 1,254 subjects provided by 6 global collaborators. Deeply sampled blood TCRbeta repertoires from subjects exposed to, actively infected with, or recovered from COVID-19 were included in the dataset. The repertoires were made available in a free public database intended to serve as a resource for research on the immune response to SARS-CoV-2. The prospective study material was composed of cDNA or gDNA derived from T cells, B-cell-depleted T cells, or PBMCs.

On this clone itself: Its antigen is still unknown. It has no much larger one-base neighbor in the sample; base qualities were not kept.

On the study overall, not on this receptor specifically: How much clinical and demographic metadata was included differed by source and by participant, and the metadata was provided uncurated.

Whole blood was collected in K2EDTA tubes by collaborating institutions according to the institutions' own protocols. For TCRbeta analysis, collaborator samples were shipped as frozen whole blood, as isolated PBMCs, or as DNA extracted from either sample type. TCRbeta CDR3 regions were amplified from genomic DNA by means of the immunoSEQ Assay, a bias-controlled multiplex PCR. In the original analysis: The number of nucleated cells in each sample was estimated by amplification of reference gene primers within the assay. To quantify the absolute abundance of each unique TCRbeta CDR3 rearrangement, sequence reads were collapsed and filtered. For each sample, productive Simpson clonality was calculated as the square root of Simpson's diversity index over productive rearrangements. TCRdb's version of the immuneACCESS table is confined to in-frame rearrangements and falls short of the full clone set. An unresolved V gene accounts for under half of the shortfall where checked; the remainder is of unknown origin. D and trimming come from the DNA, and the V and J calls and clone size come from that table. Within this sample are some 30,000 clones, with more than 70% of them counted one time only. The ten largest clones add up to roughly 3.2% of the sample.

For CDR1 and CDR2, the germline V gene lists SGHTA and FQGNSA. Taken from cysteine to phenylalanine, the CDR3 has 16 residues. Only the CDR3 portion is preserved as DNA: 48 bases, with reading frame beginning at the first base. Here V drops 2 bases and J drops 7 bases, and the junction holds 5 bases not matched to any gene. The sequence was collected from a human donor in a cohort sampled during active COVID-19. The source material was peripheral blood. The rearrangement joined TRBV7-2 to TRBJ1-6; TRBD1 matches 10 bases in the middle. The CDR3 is CASSLRQGAQNSPLHF. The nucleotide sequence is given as TGTGCCAGCAGCTTAAGACAGGGGGCGCAAAATTCACCCCTCCACTTT.